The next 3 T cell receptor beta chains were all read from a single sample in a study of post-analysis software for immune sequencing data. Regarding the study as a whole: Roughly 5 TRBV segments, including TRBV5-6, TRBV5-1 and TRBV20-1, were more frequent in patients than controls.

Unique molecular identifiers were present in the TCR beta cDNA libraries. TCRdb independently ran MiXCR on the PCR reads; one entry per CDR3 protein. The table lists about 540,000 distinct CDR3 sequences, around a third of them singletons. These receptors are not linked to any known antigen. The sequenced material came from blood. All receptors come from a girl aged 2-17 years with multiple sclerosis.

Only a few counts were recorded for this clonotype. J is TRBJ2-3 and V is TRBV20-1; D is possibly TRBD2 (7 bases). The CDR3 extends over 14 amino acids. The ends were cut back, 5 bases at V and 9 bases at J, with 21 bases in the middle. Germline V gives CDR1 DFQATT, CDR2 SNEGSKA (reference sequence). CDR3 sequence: CSALMGGGPGTQYF. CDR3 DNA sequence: TGCAGTGCTCTCATGGGGGGGGGCCCAGGGACGCAGTATTTT.

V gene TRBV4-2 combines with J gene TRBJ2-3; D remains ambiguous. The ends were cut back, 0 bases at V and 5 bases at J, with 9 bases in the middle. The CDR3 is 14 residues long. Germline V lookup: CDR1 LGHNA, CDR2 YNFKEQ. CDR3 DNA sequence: TGTGCCAGCAGCCAAGAGGGCGTCCAAGATACGCAGTATTTT. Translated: CASSQEGVQDTQYF.

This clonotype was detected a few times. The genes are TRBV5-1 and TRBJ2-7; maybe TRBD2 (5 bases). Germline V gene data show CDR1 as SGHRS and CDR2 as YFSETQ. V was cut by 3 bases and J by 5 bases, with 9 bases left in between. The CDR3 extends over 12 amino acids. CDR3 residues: CASSSQRDEQYF. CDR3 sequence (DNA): TGCGCCAGCAGCTCCCAGAGGGACGAGCAGTACTTC. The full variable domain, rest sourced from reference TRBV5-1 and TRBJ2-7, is KAGVTQTPRYLIKTRGQQVTLSCSPISGHRSVSWYQQTPGQGLQFLFEYFSETQRNKGNFPGRFSGRQFSNSRSEMNVSTLELGDSALYLCASSSQRDEQYFGPGTRLTVT.